The 8 T cell receptor beta chains listed next were all sequenced from one sample in a study of control samples from healthy donors and cancer patients. The protocol was immunoSEQ multiplex PCR, while the TCRdb copy is restricted to in-frame clones and leaves out a portion. The data show 140,000 or so clones, with 80% to 95% seen just once and roughly 3.2% held by the top ten. The source material was blood. The receptors originated from a man aged 25 to 45 in good health.

The V gene is TRBV15, the J gene TRBJ1-5, with 7 bases identical to TRBD1. Germline V gene sequence: CDR1 LNHNV, CDR2 YYDKDF (reference sequence). The CDR3 length is 15 residues. V lost 0 bases to trimming and J lost 5 bases; unmatched junction nucleotides: 4. This CDR3 is CATSRDDREDQPQHF. CDR3 coding DNA: TGTGCCACCAGCAGAGATGACAGGGAGGATCAGCCCCAGCATTTT.

The chain recombines TRBV6-5 with TRBJ1-2; D unresolved. CDR3 length: 13 amino acids. The germline gives CDR1 MNHEY, CDR2 SVGAGI. The V end lost 2 bases, the J end lost 5 bases, and 9 bases lay between the germline ends. CDR3 sequence: CASSYDVLYGYTF. As DNA, the CDR3 is TGTGCCAGCAGTTACGACGTCCTGTATGGCTACACCTTC.

The rearrangement uses TRBV21-1 and TRBJ2-7. TRBV21-1 is deemed a pseudogene. This CDR3 contains 9 residues. The CDR3 DNA is TGTGCCAGACCCGTCGATCAGTACTTC. Residues: CARPVDQYF.

Comments on this clone: At the DNA level, this CDR3 is encoded by other sequences in the same sample as well. The chain employs TRBV5-1 and TRBJ1-1; D unresolved. Germline CDR1 and CDR2: SGHRS and YFSETQ. The CDR3 covers 12 residues. The V end was cut by 3 bases, the J end by 4 bases, with 7 bases between. The CDR3 DNA sequence: TGCGCCAGCAGCTCCGGAGGCACTGAAGCTTTCTTT. Its translation is CASSSGGTEAFF.

This clone was seen a handful of times. The CDR3 loop is CASSNSYEQYF. As DNA, the CDR3 is TGTGCCAGCAGTAATTCCTACGAGCAGTACTTC. The rearrangement joins TRBV11-2 to TRBJ2-7; D unclear. Trimming removed 6 bases from V and 1 base from J, with 4 bases in between. This CDR3 comprises 11 residues. The germline V gene encodes CDR1 SGHAT and CDR2 FQNNGV.

The chain has TRBV30 and TRBJ1-2; D may be TRBD1 (5 bases). The germline V gene encodes CDR1 GTSNPN and CDR2 SVGIG (reference sequence). V lost 0 bases to trimming and J lost 2 bases, with 10 bases between them. The CDR3 contains 14 residues. The CDR3 bases are TGTGCCTGGAGTGTACTAGACAGAAACTATGGCTACACCTTC. It is translated as CAWSVLDRNYGYTF.

J is TRBJ2-7 and V is TRBV19; the match to TRBD2 covers 11 bases. The junction had 7 bases not matched to a gene; V was cut back by 4 bases and J by 2 bases. This CDR3 is built from 16 residues. The germline V gene encodes CDR1 LNHDA and CDR2 SQIVND (reference sequence). CDR3 sequence: CASSRLLAGGAYEQYF. CDR3 bases: TGTGCCAGTAGTAGGCTTCTAGCGGGGGGCGCCTACGAGCAGTACTTC.

The chain uses TRBV19 and TRBJ1-2; perhaps TRBD1 as D (6 bases). The germline gives CDR1 LNHDA, CDR2 SQIVND (reference sequence). V lost 3 bases to trimming and J lost 7 bases, with 12 bases between them. The CDR3 contains 13 residues. The CDR3 here is CASSIGDTGGYTF. The CDR3 DNA follows: TGTGCCAGTAGTATTGGGGACACGGGTGGCTACACCTTC.